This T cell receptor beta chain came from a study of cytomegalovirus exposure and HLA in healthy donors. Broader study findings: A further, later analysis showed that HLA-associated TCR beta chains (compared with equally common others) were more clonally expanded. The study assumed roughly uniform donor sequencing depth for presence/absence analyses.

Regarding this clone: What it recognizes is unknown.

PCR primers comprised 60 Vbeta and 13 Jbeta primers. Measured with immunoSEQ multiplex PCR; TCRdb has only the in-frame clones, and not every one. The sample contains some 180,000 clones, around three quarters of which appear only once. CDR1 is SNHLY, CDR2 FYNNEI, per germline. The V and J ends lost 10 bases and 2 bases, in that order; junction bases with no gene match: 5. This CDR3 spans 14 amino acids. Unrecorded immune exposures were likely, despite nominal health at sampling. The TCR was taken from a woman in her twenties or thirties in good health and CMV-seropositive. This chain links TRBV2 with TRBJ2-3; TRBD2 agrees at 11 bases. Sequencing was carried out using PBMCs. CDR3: CATLTSGVTDTQYF. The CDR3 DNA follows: TGTGCCACCTTGACTAGCGGGGTCACAGATACGCAGTATTTT.